This T cell receptor beta chain was retrieved from a study of regulatory T cells in long-lasting Graves disease. The study's findings and limits: Accuracy may have been reduced by the small sample size.

The CDR3 is made up of 14 amino acids. Trimming took off 4 bases at V and 0 bases at J, with 12 bases between the two ends. Germline V gene sequence: CDR1 SQVTM, CDR2 ANQGSEA. The time point is: newly diagnosed GD, antithyroid drugs for less than 3 months. The authors made the TCR library using RNA they extracted from PBMCs. Peripheral blood, Nine milliliters per patient, was collected in EDTA tubes. In its sample, this clonotype was seen many times. Antigen specificity is unknown. iRepertoire HTBI primers and Arm-PCR of CDR3 regions built TCR beta libraries. TCRdb processed the multiplex PCR reads anew with MiXCR; each CDR3 protein has one entry. The table lists under 500,000 distinct CDR3 sequences, about 15% of them singletons. These same data were also listed under a study on T cells in Graves' hyperthyroidism and ophthalmopathy.

The sequencing here drew on peripheral blood mononuclear cells (PBMCs), taken at new diagnosis, from a patient treated with antithyroid drugs. The chain joins TRBV29-1 to TRBJ1-2; D remains unclear. The clonotype was recovered from a woman in her thirties with Graves disease. CDR3 sequence (DNA): TGCAGCGTTGTGGATGGGCGCGCTAACTATGGCTACACCTTC. Residues: CSVVDGRANYGYTF.